The next 17 T cell receptor beta chains were all read from a single sample in a study of metastatic and nonmetastatic thyroid tumors. No patient had received any treatment before thyroid surgery. Via MiXCR, TCRdb re-called the PCR reads. The profile shows about 41,000 clones, more than 20% of them singletons. Sequencing input: tumor tissue. These receptors were taken from a female donor with papillary thyroid cancer or a benign thyroid nodule (not recorded which). Some clones in this sample may be carry-over from other donors' samples.

This clone came up a few times. V usage is TRBV15 and J usage is TRBJ2-1; D is unclear. Trimming left V 3 bases short and J 2 bases short, with 17 bases between. Germline lookup yields CDR1 LNHNV and CDR2 YYDKDF (reference sequence). There are 17 residues in the CDR3. This CDR3 reads CATSSVDSQSPYNEQFF. The CDR3 DNA sequence: TGTGCCACCAGCAGCGTCGACTCCCAAAGCCCCTACAATGAGCAGTTCTTC.

A word on this clone: This same CDR3 is encoded by further DNA sequences in the sample. The chain links TRBV12-3 or TRBV12-4 to TRBJ2-7; D call uncertain. The CDR3 is 13 residues long. V was cut by 2 bases and J by 1 base, with 6 bases left in between. The CDR3, as DNA: TGTGCCAGCAGTTTATTGGAGTCCTACGAGCAGTACTTC. Protein sequence: CASSLLESYEQYF.

In its sample, this clone ranks as large (0.1 to 1%). CDR3 nucleotide sequence: TGCGCCAGCAGCTTGGGGGCAGCCCTTGAGTCCGCTGGCTACACCTTC. Translated, it gives CASSLGAALESAGYTF. The rearrangement joins TRBV5-1 to TRBJ1-2, with no clear D. CDR3 length equals 16 residues. Trimming left V 0 bases short and J 7 bases short, with 19 bases between. Per germline, CDR1 SGHRS and CDR2 YFSETQ.

This rearrangement joins TRBV10-2 to TRBJ1-1; no clear D gene. The CDR3 has 11 amino acids. Germline CDR1 is WSHSY and CDR2 is SAAADI. V was cut by 1 base and J by 4 bases, with 1 base left in between. The CDR3 reads CASSEFTEAFF. The CDR3 DNA is TGCGCCAGCAGTGAGTTCACTGAAGCTTTCTTT.

This clone has a handful of counts. One end of the junction varies from germline; a read error may be responsible. This chain uses TRBV6-5 with TRBJ2-4; tentatively, D is TRBD2 (5 bases). In germline, CDR1 is MNHEY, CDR2 SVGAGI. CDR3 length equals 15 residues. The CDR3 sequence is CASSFHKLAKNIQYF. The CDR3 DNA reads as TGCGCTAGCAGTTTCCACAAGCTAGCCAAAAACATTCAGTACTTC.

This clone was seen a handful of times. The chain couples TRBV20-1 to TRBJ2-3, with D tentatively TRBD2 (7 bases). V shed 5 bases and J shed 6 bases, with 15 bases lying between them. Germline loops: CDR1 DFQATT, CDR2 SNEGSKA (reference sequence). The CDR3 runs 13 residues. CDR3 in DNA: TGCAGTGCTCCGGCGGGGGCTGGGGATACGCAGTATTTT. It specifies CSAPAGAGDTQYF.

This clone was seen ten or more times. The chain links TRBV6-1 to TRBJ2-1, with D possibly being TRBD2 (6 bases). The germline V gene encodes CDR1 MNHNS and CDR2 SASEGT. The V end was cut by 4 bases, the J end by 6 bases, with 19 bases between. CDR3 size: 16 residues. In DNA form, the CDR3 reads TGTGCCAGCAGTGCCGCGGGATCCTTCCGGGGCAATGAGCAGTTCTTC. Protein: CASSAAGSFRGNEQFF.

V gene TRBV5-8 combines with J gene TRBJ1-1; 8 bases map to TRBD1. The CDR3 loop spans 13 amino acids. In germline, CDR1 is SGHTS, CDR2 YDEGEE. Trimming removed 1 base from V and 4 bases from J; junction bases left unmatched: 0. CDR3 nucleotide sequence: TGTGCCAGCAGCTTGACAGGGGGCACTGAAGCTTTCTTT. Protein sequence: CASSLTGGTEAFF. The full variable domain, its missing parts supplied by reference TRBV5-8 and TRBJ1-1, is EAGVTQSPTHLIKTRGQQATLRCSPISGHTSVYWYQQALGLGLQFLLWYDEGEERNRGNFPPRFSGRQFPNYSSELNVNALELEDSALYLCASSLTGGTEAFFGQGTRLTVV.

This clone was counted ten times or more. The V and J genes are TRBV5-1 and TRBJ2-2; TRBD2 might be the D (6 bases). Trimming took 4 bases from V and 0 from J, leaving 10 bases between them. Per the germline V gene, CDR1 is SGHRS and CDR2 is YFSETQ. The CDR3 covers 15 residues. The CDR3 DNA is TGCGCCAGCAGCGCGAGCGGGCCGAACACCGGGGAGCTGTTTTTT. Protein sequence: CASSASGPNTGELFF.

This clone is categorized as medium-sized. The chain employs TRBV5-1 and TRBJ1-1; D is undetermined. Germline lookup yields CDR1 SGHRS and CDR2 YFSETQ. V dropped 0 bases and J dropped 3 bases, with 6 bases sitting between them. The CDR3 covers 13 residues. CDR3 coding DNA: TGCGCCAGCAGCTTGGCAGGATACACTGAAGCTTTCTTT. Translating gives CASSLAGYTEAFF.

This clone came up many times. CDR3 sequence (DNA): TGTGCCAGCTCACCACCGGAACGGGGACTGGGCAATGAGCAGTTCTTC. The encoded protein is CASSPPERGLGNEQFF. This sequence joins TRBV18 and TRBJ2-1; tentative D call: TRBD2 (6 bases). The CDR3 covers 16 residues. The V end was cut by 0 bases, the J end by 6 bases, with 15 bases between. Germline values: CDR1 KGHSH, CDR2 LQKENI.

This sequence joins TRBV13 and TRBJ1-2; D not resolved. The CDR3 spans 13 residues. Germline V gene lookup returns CDR1 PRHDT and CDR2 FYEKMQ (reference sequence). V lost 0 bases to trimming and J lost 7 bases, with 9 bases between them. In DNA form, the CDR3 reads TGTGCCAGCAGCTTAGGAGGGATAGCTGGCTACACCTTC. Protein: CASSLGGIAGYTF. Combining the CDR3 with reference TRBV13 and TRBJ1-2 gives the whole variable domain AAGVIQSPRHLIKEKRETATLKCYPIPRHDTVYWYQQGPGQDPQFLISFYEKMQSDKGSIPDRFSAQQFSDYHSELNMSSLELGDSALYFCASSLGGIAGYTFGSGTRLTVV.

This clone was observed many times. The J gene is TRBJ2-5, the V gene TRBV7-2; possible D gene TRBD1, 6 bases. Germline lookup yields CDR1 SGHTA and CDR2 FQGNSA. The length of the CDR3 is 15 residues. The germline V and J ends were trimmed by 4 bases and 4 bases, with 16 bases remaining between them. CDR3 DNA sequence: TGTGCCAGCAGCTCCCGGGACACCCGCCGAGAGACCCAGTACTTC. Its translation: CASSSRDTRRETQYF.

CDR3 coding DNA: TGCGCCAGCAGCTTGGATGTAGCGGGAGGCCCCTACAATGAGCAGTTCTTC. This gives the protein CASSLDVAGGPYNEQFF. The V call is TRBV5-1, the J call TRBJ2-1; 10 nucleotides line up with TRBD2. The germline V gene encodes CDR1 SGHRS and CDR2 YFSETQ. The CDR3 length is 17 residues. The J segment lost 2 bases and the V segment lost 0 bases, leaving 5 bases of the junction unmatched.

The V call is TRBV2, the J call TRBJ1-1; 9 nucleotides align to TRBD1. V was clipped by 6 bases and J by 1 base; unmatched bases: 6. Germline V lookup: CDR1 SNHLY, CDR2 FYNNEI. This CDR3 region has 15 residues. Here the CDR3 reads CASRETGGPNTEAFF. CDR3 DNA sequence: TGTGCCAGCAGGGAAACAGGGGGCCCGAACACTGAAGCTTTCTTT.

A remark on this clone: Sequence at one end of the junction differs from germline and may be a read error. The rearrangement links TRBV5-1 to TRBJ1-6; weak D call: TRBD1 (6 bases). Germline values: CDR1 SGHRS, CDR2 YFSETQ. The CDR3 covers 16 residues. As DNA, the CDR3 is TGCGCCAGCAGCGAGGGCGGGACACCCTATAGTTCACCCCTCCACTTT. Encoded protein: CASSEGGTPYSSPLHF.

The sample holds many counts of this clone. This sequence joins TRBV5-1 and TRBJ2-6, with TRBD2 matching 10 bases. Germline-derived CDR1 and CDR2 are SGHRS and YFSETQ. Trimming cost V 0 bases and J 2 bases; bases outside gene matches: 11. The CDR3 spans 20 residues. The DNA for the CDR3 is TGCGCCAGCAGCTTGGTGGCTAGCGGGAGTGTTCGGGCTGGGGCCAACGTCCTGACTTTC. It specifies CASSLVASGSVRAGANVLTF. Filled out from reference TRBV5-1 and TRBJ2-6, the complete variable domain reads KAGVTQTPRYLIKTRGQQVTLSCSPISGHRSVSWYQQTPGQGLQFLFEYFSETQRNKGNFPGRFSGRQFSNSRSEMNVSTLELGDSALYLCASSLVASGSVRAGANVLTFGAGSRLTVL.